This T cell receptor (beta chain) originates from a study of shared clonotypes between healthy human individuals. Study background: The plates for each donor numbered three CD4 naive, three CD4 memory, two CD8 naive and one CD8 memory.

As processed by the authors: Without quality scores, immunoSEQ junctional reads could not be filtered like full-length reads. The data were produced by immunoSEQ multiplex PCR, yet TCRdb's version contains in-frame clones alone and is incomplete. V and J calls and clone size are given by that table; D and trimming were obtained from the DNA. The sample records about 1.9 million clones, 93% being singletons. Study observations and caveats: Estimated richness was generally greater in naive than memory subsets. Clonotype sharing across donors was expected to vary with sequencing depth.

V lost 3 bases, J lost 4 bases, and 12 bases lay in between. CDR1 is GTSNPN and CDR2 is SVGIG in the germline V gene (reference sequence). The CDR3 sequence is 13 residues long. Concerning this clone itself: Its target is unknown.

The naive CD8 fraction comprised CD45RO-negative cells positively selected for CCR7 and excluded terminally differentiated effector memory CD45RA+ cells. The sample consisted of naive CD8+ T cells from PBMCs. The chain couples TRBV30 to TRBJ1-2; no clear D. This receptor was taken from a man younger than 30 in good health. Some clones in this sample may be carry-over from other donors' samples. The CDR3 region has the DNA TGTGCCTGGAGCCCACGGGGAGGCTATGGCTACACCTTC. Its translation: CAWSPRGGYGYTF.